The text below deals with one T cell receptor (beta chain). The data derive from a study of T cells in Graves' hyperthyroidism and ophthalmopathy. Using RNA transcripts as the source, TCR beta CDR3 regions were amplified. Carried out on the TCR CDR3, a first-round RT-PCR used the HTBI primer set. TCRdb recomputed calls from the multiplex PCR reads with MiXCR, one row per CDR3 protein. The data contain around 660,000 distinct CDR3 sequences, 45% of them singletons. The CDR3 runs 10 residues. Between the trimmed V and J ends, which lost 8 bases and 6 bases, there was a span of 10 bases. Looked up from germline, CDR1 is SQVTM and CDR2 is ANQGSEA.

The sequence came from an adult man with Graves' disease, either hyperthyroidism or ophthalmopathy (not recorded which). The sequencing input was peripheral blood or thyroid tissue (not recorded which). V is TRBV29-1 and J is TRBJ1-2; no clear D. CDR3 protein: CSLGPNGYTF. CDR3 in DNA: TGCAGCTTAGGACCGAATGGCTACACCTTC. The full variable domain, in which reference TRBV29-1 and TRBJ1-2 provide the parts outside the CDR3, is SAVISQKPSRDICQRGTSLTIQCQVDSQVTMMFWYRQQPGQSLTLIATANQGSEATYESGFVIDKFPISRPNLTFSTLTVSNMSPEDSSIYLCSLGPNGYTFGSGTRLTVV.